A selection of T cell receptor beta chains follows, all from one sample in a study of siplizumab effects on memory and regulatory T cells. TCRdb's table, derived via immunoSEQ multiplex PCR, lists solely in-frame clones and lacks some. Of 120,000 or so clones listed, just under 95% are singletons. Sequenced: CD4+ T cells sorted from blood. Receptors originate from a human donor in good health. Both conserved end residues are part of each CDR3. D genes are given only for firm matches. Some rows have no size entry. The others give once, few or many, or a class for an expanded clone.

clone size: NA
J gene: TRBJ2-5
V gene: TRBV5-1
D gene: NA
CDR3 protein: CASSLALLTGGETQYF
CDR3 DNA: TGCGCCAGCAGCTTGGCCCTCCTCACTGGGGGAGAGACCCAGTACTTC

clone size: NA
J gene: TRBJ1-1
V gene: TRBV29-1
D gene: NA
CDR3 protein: CSVGGTLNTEAFF
CDR3 DNA: TGCAGCGTTGGTGGCACATTGAACACTGAAGCTTTCTTT

clone size: NA
J gene: TRBJ2-2
V gene: TRBV4-1
D gene: TRBD2
CDR3 protein: CASSHVIAGVNTGELFF
CDR3 DNA: TGCGCCAGCAGCCATGTTATAGCGGGGGTGAACACCGGGGAGCTGTTTTTT

clone size: NA
J gene: TRBJ1-2
V gene: TRBV2
D gene: TRBD1
CDR3 protein: CASSPQGQGNGYTF
CDR3 DNA: TGTGCCAGCAGTCCACAGGGACAGGGGAACGGCTACACCTTC

clone size: NA
J gene: TRBJ2-1
V gene: TRBV5-4
D gene: TRBD2
CDR3 protein: CASSSGTSGNNEQFF
CDR3 DNA: TGTGCCAGCAGCTCCGGGACTAGCGGGAACAATGAGCAGTTCTTC

clone size: NA
J gene: TRBJ1-3
V gene: TRBV11-2
D gene: TRBD1
CDR3 protein: CASRPTGARLNTIYF
CDR3 DNA: TGTGCCAGCAGACCTACAGGGGCTCGATTAAACACCATATATTTT

clone size: NA
J gene: TRBJ2-5
V gene: TRBV2
D gene: NA
CDR3 protein: CASYRDNAQETQYF
CDR3 DNA: TGTGCCAGCTACAGGGACAATGCCCAAGAGACCCAGTACTTC

clone size: NA
J gene: TRBJ2-3
V gene: TRBV4-1
D gene: TRBD1
CDR3 protein: CASSPRQGTIDTQYF
CDR3 DNA: TGCGCCAGCAGCCCCCGACAGGGCACGATAGATACGCAGTATTTT

clone size: NA
J gene: TRBJ2-7
V gene: TRBV28
D gene: NA
CDR3 protein: CASSLGGGVYEQYF
CDR3 DNA: TGTGCCAGCAGTCTCGGTGGAGGGGTGTACGAGCAGTACTTC

clone size: NA
J gene: TRBJ2-1
V gene: TRBV4-1
D gene: TRBD1
CDR3 protein: CASSQGGTGAYNKQFF
CDR3 DNA: TGCGCCAGCAGCCAAGGGGGGACAGGGGCCTACAATAAGCAGTTCTTC

clone size: NA
J gene: TRBJ2-1
V gene: TRBV6-5
D gene: TRBD2
CDR3 protein: CASSRGLAGGNEQFF
CDR3 DNA: TGTGCCAGCAGTAGGGGACTAGCGGGAGGCAATGAGCAGTTCTTC

clone size: NA
J gene: TRBJ1-5
V gene: TRBV2
D gene: NA
CDR3 protein: CASQGHGGNQPQHF
CDR3 DNA: TGTGCCAGCCAGGGACACGGGGGCAATCAGCCCCAGCATTTT

clone size: NA
J gene: TRBJ2-5
V gene: TRBV12-5
D gene: NA
CDR3 protein: CASGPGTPGRETQYF
CDR3 DNA: TGTGCTAGTGGCCCCGGGACTCCCGGGAGAGAGACCCAGTACTTC

clone size: NA
J gene: TRBJ1-4
V gene: TRBV9
D gene: TRBD1
CDR3 protein: CASSAQGATNEKLFF
CDR3 DNA: TGTGCCAGCAGCGCCCAGGGGGCCACTAATGAAAAACTGTTTTTT

clone size: NA
J gene: TRBJ1-6
V gene: TRBV5-1
D gene: NA
CDR3 protein: CASSLGDGSPLHF
CDR3 DNA: TGCGCCAGCAGCTTGGGGGACGGATCACCCCTCCACTTT

clone size: NA
J gene: TRBJ2-5
V gene: TRBV7-9
D gene: NA
CDR3 protein: CASSSTRGRWETQYF
CDR3 DNA: TGTGCCAGCAGCTCCACTCGGGGGCGGTGGGAGACCCAGTACTTC

clone size: NA
J gene: TRBJ2-3
V gene: TRBV7-9
D gene: NA
CDR3 protein: CASSSIITDTQYF
CDR3 DNA: TGTGCCAGCAGCTCCATTATCACAGATACGCAGTATTTT

clone size: NA
J gene: TRBJ1-1
V gene: TRBV5-1
D gene: NA
CDR3 protein: CASSLRSTPLNTEAFF
CDR3 DNA: TGCGCCAGCAGCCTAAGATCCACACCCTTGAACACTGAAGCTTTCTTT

clone size: NA
J gene: TRBJ1-4
V gene: TRBV7-9
D gene: NA
CDR3 protein: CASSLTGRRHNEKLFF
CDR3 DNA: TGTGCCAGCAGCTTAACAGGTCGCAGACATAATGAAAAACTGTTTTTT

clone size: once
J gene: TRBJ2-5
V gene: TRBV6-5
D gene: NA
CDR3 protein: CASSRGQETQYF
CDR3 DNA: TGTGCCAGCAGCAGGGGTCAAGAGACCCAGTACTTC

clone size: NA
J gene: TRBJ1-2
V gene: TRBV7-9
D gene: NA
CDR3 protein: CAYPTGPSDLNGYTF
CDR3 DNA: TGTGCTTATCCTACGGGGCCCTCCGATCTCAATGGCTACACCTTC

clone size: NA
J gene: TRBJ2-7
V gene: TRBV5-1
D gene: TRBD1
CDR3 protein: CASRGQGAGEQYF
CDR3 DNA: TGCGCCAGCAGGGGACAGGGGGCGGGGGAGCAGTACTTC

clone size: NA
J gene: TRBJ1-2
V gene: TRBV5-1
D gene: NA
CDR3 protein: CASSLGLNSPGGYTF
CDR3 DNA: TGCGCCAGCAGCTTGGGATTAAATTCCCCGGGTGGCTACACCTTC

clone size: NA
J gene: TRBJ1-5
V gene: TRBV5-6
D gene: NA
CDR3 protein: CASSLYSVRSNQPQHF
CDR3 DNA: TGTGCCAGCAGCTTGTATTCCGTGAGGAGCAATCAGCCCCAGCATTTT

clone size: NA
J gene: TRBJ2-7
V gene: TRBV27
D gene: TRBD1
CDR3 protein: CASRRDPGQTLYEQYF
CDR3 DNA: TGTGCCAGCAGGCGCGATCCGGGACAGACTCTCTACGAGCAGTACTTC

clone size: NA
J gene: TRBJ2-5
V gene: TRBV6-6
D gene: TRBD1
CDR3 protein: CASSRNRGGETQYF
CDR3 DNA: TGTGCCAGCAGCCGGAACAGGGGCGGAGAGACCCAGTACTTC

clone size: NA
J gene: TRBJ2-7
V gene: TRBV19
D gene: NA
CDR3 protein: CASRQSGRGNYEQYF
CDR3 DNA: TGTGCCAGTCGTCAGTCGGGACGGGGGAACTACGAGCAGTACTTC

clone size: NA
J gene: TRBJ1-1
V gene: TRBV9
D gene: NA
CDR3 protein: CASSVEPSMNTEAFF
CDR3 DNA: TGTGCCAGCAGCGTAGAGCCGAGCATGAACACTGAAGCTTTCTTT

clone size: NA
J gene: TRBJ1-2
V gene: TRBV6-5
D gene: NA
CDR3 protein: CASSYDRALGYTF
CDR3 DNA: TGTGCCAGCAGTTACGACCGGGCTTTGGGCTACACCTTC

clone size: NA
J gene: TRBJ1-1
V gene: TRBV6-6
D gene: NA
CDR3 protein: CASSRDVGYTEAFF
CDR3 DNA: TGTGCCAGCAGCCGGGACGTTGGGTACACTGAAGCTTTCTTT

clone size: NA
J gene: TRBJ2-3
V gene: TRBV11-3
D gene: NA
CDR3 protein: CASSLEGLDSDTQYF
CDR3 DNA: TGTGCCAGCAGCTTAGAGGGCTTAGATTCGGATACGCAGTATTTT

clone size: NA
J gene: TRBJ2-2
V gene: TRBV2
D gene: TRBD2
CDR3 protein: CASISRERERSGELFF
CDR3 DNA: TGTGCCAGCATCTCTCGCGAGCGGGAGAGGTCTGGGGAGCTGTTTTTT

clone size: once
J gene: TRBJ2-6
V gene: TRBV18
D gene: NA
CDR3 protein: CASTRLGGLSGANVLTF
CDR3 DNA: TGTGCCAGCACCCGCCTCGGAGGACTCTCTGGGGCCAACGTCCTGACTTTC

clone size: NA
J gene: TRBJ1-2
V gene: TRBV5-6
D gene: NA
CDR3 protein: CASRAQAMDGYTF
CDR3 DNA: TGTGCCAGCAGGGCTCAGGCGATGGATGGCTACACCTTC

clone size: NA
J gene: TRBJ2-6
V gene: TRBV7-9
D gene: NA
CDR3 protein: CASSPIGSGANVLTF
CDR3 DNA: TGTGCCAGCAGCCCAATCGGGTCTGGGGCCAACGTCCTGACTTTC

clone size: NA
J gene: TRBJ2-6
V gene: TRBV19
D gene: NA
CDR3 protein: CATSSFEFAGANVLTF
CDR3 DNA: TGTGCCACTAGCTCCTTTGAGTTCGCTGGGGCCAACGTCCTGACTTTC

clone size: NA
J gene: TRBJ2-1
V gene: TRBV29-1
D gene: TRBD2
CDR3 protein: CSVVSFGGSSYNEQFF
CDR3 DNA: TGCAGCGTTGTCAGTTTCGGGGGGAGCTCCTACAATGAGCAGTTCTTC

clone size: NA
J gene: TRBJ1-2
V gene: TRBV18
D gene: TRBD1
CDR3 protein: CASSPPGGLNGYTF
CDR3 DNA: TGTGCCAGCTCACCACCAGGGGGCCTCAATGGCTACACCTTC

clone size: NA
J gene: TRBJ1-2
V gene: TRBV10-3
D gene: NA
CDR3 protein: CAISQVGLYGYTF
CDR3 DNA: TGTGCCATCAGCCAAGTCGGTCTCTATGGCTACACCTTC

clone size: NA
J gene: TRBJ1-6
V gene: TRBV2
D gene: NA
CDR3 protein: CASSEAQGVRSPLHF
CDR3 DNA: TGTGCCAGCAGTGAAGCGCAAGGGGTTCGCTCACCCCTCCACTTT

clone size: NA
J gene: TRBJ2-1
V gene: TRBV7-9
D gene: TRBD2
CDR3 protein: CASSPHLGDSGDSYNEQFF
CDR3 DNA: TGTGCCAGCAGCCCCCATTTAGGGGATAGCGGGGACTCCTACAATGAGCAGTTCTTC

clone size: NA
J gene: TRBJ2-5
V gene: TRBV5-6
D gene: NA
CDR3 protein: CASSSLNQETQYF
CDR3 DNA: TGTGCCAGCTCTTCACTAAACCAAGAGACCCAGTACTTC

clone size: NA
J gene: TRBJ1-1
V gene: TRBV10-1
D gene: NA
CDR3 protein: CASSEGSAVTEAFF
CDR3 DNA: TGCGCCAGCAGTGAGGGTTCGGCGGTCACTGAAGCTTTCTTT

clone size: NA
J gene: TRBJ1-1
V gene: TRBV25-1
D gene: NA
CDR3 protein: CASSEGTVNTEAFF
CDR3 DNA: TGTGCCAGCAGTGAAGGGACGGTGAACACTGAAGCTTTCTTT

clone size: NA
J gene: TRBJ2-3
V gene: TRBV7-9
D gene: NA
CDR3 protein: CASSSRPNTDTQYF
CDR3 DNA: TGTGCCAGCAGCTCACGGCCTAATACAGATACGCAGTATTTT

clone size: NA
J gene: TRBJ1-1
V gene: TRBV7-2
D gene: NA
CDR3 protein: CASSLQGNTEAFF
CDR3 DNA: TGTGCCAGCAGCTTACAGGGGAACACTGAAGCTTTCTTT

clone size: NA
J gene: TRBJ1-2
V gene: TRBV7-9
D gene: NA
CDR3 protein: CASMITQDYGYTF
CDR3 DNA: TGTGCCAGCATGATAACTCAAGACTATGGCTACACCTTC

clone size: once
J gene: TRBJ2-5
V gene: TRBV7-9
D gene: NA
CDR3 protein: CASSVYPSGETQYF
CDR3 DNA: TGTGCCAGCAGTGTCTACCCGTCTGGAGAGACCCAGTACTTC

clone size: NA
J gene: TRBJ2-1
V gene: TRBV7-2
D gene: NA
CDR3 protein: CASSPLGGKGNEQFF
CDR3 DNA: TGTGCCAGCAGCCCACTCGGCGGGAAGGGCAATGAGCAGTTCTTC

clone size: once
J gene: TRBJ2-7
V gene: TRBV12-5
D gene: TRBD2
CDR3 protein: CASGLVLGGIGEQYF
CDR3 DNA: TGTGCTAGTGGTTTGGTCTTGGGAGGGATCGGCGAGCAGTACTTC

clone size: NA
J gene: TRBJ2-5
V gene: TRBV5-1
D gene: TRBD2
CDR3 protein: CASSLPTSGEQETQYF
CDR3 DNA: TGCGCCAGCAGCCTTCCGACTAGCGGGGAGCAAGAGACCCAGTACTTC

clone size: NA
J gene: TRBJ1-1
V gene: TRBV9
D gene: TRBD1
CDR3 protein: CASAKRQGGNTEAFF
CDR3 DNA: TGTGCCAGCGCTAAACGACAGGGGGGGAACACTGAAGCTTTCTTT

clone size: few
J gene: TRBJ2-7
V gene: TRBV10-1
D gene: NA
CDR3 protein: CASSESGKYEQYF
CDR3 DNA: TGCGCCAGCAGTGAGTCAGGGAAATACGAGCAGTACTTC

clone size: NA
J gene: TRBJ2-5
V gene: TRBV7-9
D gene: NA
CDR3 protein: CASSLIAGVQETQYF
CDR3 DNA: TGTGCCAGCAGCCTCATCGCAGGGGTGCAAGAGACCCAGTACTTC